A selection of T cell receptor beta chains follows, all from one sample in a study of blood T cell repertoires in COVID-19. Sequencing was performed with immunoSEQ multiplex PCR; in TCRdb, only in-frame clones are kept and a portion is missing. The table shows approximately 210,000 clones, with under 90% occurring only once. Sequencing was carried out using peripheral blood. The receptors were gathered from a woman of 80 years or more with acute or convalescent COVID-19. The CDR3 runs from the conserved cysteine through the conserved F or W.

V gene,CDR3 length,J gene,CDR3 protein
TRBV7-9,14,TRBJ1-1,CASSLLLLNTEAFF
TRBV6-5,14,TRBJ2-1,CASSFPGRHNEQFF
TRBV12-3/TRBV12-4,13,TRBJ1-5,CASSLQGSQPQHF
TRBV23-1,13,TRBJ1-4,CATAGLPSGKLFF
TRBV11-2,15,TRBJ1-5,CASSLGGSPNQPQHF
TRBV12-3/TRBV12-4,11,TRBJ1-5,CASSEGQVRHF
TRBV3-1/TRBV3-2,15,TRBJ1-1,CASSRVGRLNTEAFF
TRBV7-9,15,TRBJ1-3,CASSHTGGRGNTIYF
TRBV19,12,TRBJ1-2,CASSILNYGYTF
TRBV19,16,TRBJ1-3,CASSGLGTISGNTIYF
TRBV10-3,17,TRBJ2-6,CAILPGQGLSGANVLTF
TRBV28,16,TRBJ1-3,CASSLGGLSSGNTIYF
TRBV2,18,TRBJ2-3,CASSETDIAGASTDTQYF
TRBV3-1/TRBV3-2,13,TRBJ2-7,CASSQATGYEQYF
TRBV28,14,TRBJ1-2,CASSYPGLKNGYTF
TRBV4-3,14,TRBJ1-4,CASSQSLTNEKLFF
TRBV6-1,15,TRBJ2-1,CASSEPGRTYNEQFF
TRBV5-4,12,TRBJ1-2,CASSANRDGYTF
TRBV7-8,15,TRBJ2-2,CASSRTGANTGELFF